Sequencing of this T cell receptor beta chain was carried out in a study of OX40 agonist ivuxolimab in advanced cancers. Sequenced by immunoSEQ multiplex PCR; TCRdb stores in-frame clones only, minus some. The sample lists fewer than 100,000 clones; roughly 88% were seen once. Germline lookup yields CDR1 MNHNS and CDR2 SASEGT. The CDR3 is made up of 14 amino acids. V lost 10 bases, J lost 6 bases, and 9 bases stayed unmatched. This sequence was found in an adult with an advanced solid tumor such as melanoma, head and neck, liver or kidney cancer. Source: CD4+ or CD8+ T cells sorted from blood, taken in a trial of the OX40 agonist ivuxolimab. The gene calls are TRBV6-1 and TRBJ2-7, with 13 bases lining up with TRBD2. The CDR3 DNA reads TGTGCCACGCTTACTAGCGGGAGGGCCGGCGAGCAGTACTTC. Translated, it gives CATLTSGRAGEQYF.